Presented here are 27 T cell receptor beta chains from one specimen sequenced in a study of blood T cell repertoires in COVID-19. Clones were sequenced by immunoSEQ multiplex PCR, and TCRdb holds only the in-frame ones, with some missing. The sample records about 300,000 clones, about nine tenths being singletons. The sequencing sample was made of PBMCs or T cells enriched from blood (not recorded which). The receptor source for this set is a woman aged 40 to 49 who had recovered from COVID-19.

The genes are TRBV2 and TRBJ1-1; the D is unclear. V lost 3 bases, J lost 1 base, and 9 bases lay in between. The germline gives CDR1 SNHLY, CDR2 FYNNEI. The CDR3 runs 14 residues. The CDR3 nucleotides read TGTGCCAGCAGTGATACGTTGGCGAACACTGAAGCTTTCTTT. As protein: CASSDTLANTEAFF.

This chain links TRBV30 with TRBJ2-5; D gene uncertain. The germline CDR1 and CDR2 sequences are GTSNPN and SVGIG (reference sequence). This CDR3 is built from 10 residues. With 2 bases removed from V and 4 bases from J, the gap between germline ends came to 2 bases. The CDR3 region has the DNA TGTGCCTGGAGTCGAGAGACCCAGTACTTC. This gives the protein CAWSRETQYF.

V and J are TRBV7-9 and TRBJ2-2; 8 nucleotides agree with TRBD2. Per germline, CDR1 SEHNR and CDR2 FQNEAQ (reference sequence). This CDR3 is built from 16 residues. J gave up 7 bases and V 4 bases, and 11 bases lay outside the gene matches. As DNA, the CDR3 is TGTGCCAGCAGCTCACCGGGGGGGCCTAATATCGGGGAGCTGTTTTTT. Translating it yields CASSSPGGPNIGELFF.

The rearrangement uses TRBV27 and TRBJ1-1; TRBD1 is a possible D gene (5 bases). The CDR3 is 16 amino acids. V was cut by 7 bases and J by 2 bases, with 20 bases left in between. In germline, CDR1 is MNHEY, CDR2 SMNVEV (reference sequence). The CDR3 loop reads CASKMNSWTLNTEAFF. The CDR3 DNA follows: TGTGCCAGCAAAATGAATTCTTGGACACTTAACACTGAAGCTTTCTTT.

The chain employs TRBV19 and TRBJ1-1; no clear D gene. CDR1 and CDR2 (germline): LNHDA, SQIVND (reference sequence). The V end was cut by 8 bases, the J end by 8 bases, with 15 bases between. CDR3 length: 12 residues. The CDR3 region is CASSLEGAEAFF. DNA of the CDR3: TGTGCCAGTTCTTTGGAGGGTGCCGAAGCTTTCTTT.

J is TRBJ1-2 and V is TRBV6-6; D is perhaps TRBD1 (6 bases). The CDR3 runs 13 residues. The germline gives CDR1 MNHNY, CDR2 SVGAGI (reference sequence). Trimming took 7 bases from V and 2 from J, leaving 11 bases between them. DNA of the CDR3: TGTGCCAGCACCCTACAGGGAAACTATGGCTACACCTTC. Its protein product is CASTLQGNYGYTF.

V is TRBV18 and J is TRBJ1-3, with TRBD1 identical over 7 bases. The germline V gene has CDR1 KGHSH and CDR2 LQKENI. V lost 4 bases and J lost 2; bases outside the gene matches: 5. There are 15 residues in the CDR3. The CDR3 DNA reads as TGTGCCAGCTCACGGACAGGCCAAGCTGGAAACACCATATATTTT. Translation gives CASSRTGQAGNTIYF.

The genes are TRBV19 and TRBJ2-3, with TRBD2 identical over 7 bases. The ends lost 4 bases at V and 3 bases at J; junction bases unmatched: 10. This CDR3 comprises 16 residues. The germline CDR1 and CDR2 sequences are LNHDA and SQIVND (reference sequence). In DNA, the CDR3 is TGTGCCAGTAGTAGGGACTACGTTGGTGGGACAGATACGCAGTATTTT. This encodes CASSRDYVGGTDTQYF.

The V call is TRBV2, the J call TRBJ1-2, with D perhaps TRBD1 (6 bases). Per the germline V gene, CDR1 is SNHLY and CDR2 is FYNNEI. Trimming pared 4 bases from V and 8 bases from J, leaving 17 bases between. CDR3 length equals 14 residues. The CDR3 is CASSVRQGMSGYTF. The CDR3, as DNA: TGTGCCAGCAGTGTTCGTCAGGGGATGTCGGGCTACACCTTC.

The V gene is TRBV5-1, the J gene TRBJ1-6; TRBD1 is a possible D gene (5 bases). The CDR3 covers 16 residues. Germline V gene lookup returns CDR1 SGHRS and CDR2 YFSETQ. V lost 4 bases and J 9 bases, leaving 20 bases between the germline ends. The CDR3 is CASSLGNGAQGSPLHF. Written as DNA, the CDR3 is TGCGCCAGCAGCCTAGGGAATGGGGCGCAAGGTTCACCCCTCCACTTT.

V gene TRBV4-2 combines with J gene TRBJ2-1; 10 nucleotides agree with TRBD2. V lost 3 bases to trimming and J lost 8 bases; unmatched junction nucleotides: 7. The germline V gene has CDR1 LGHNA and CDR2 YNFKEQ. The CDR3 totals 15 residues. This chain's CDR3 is CASSHIAGGKYEQFF. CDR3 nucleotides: TGTGCCAGCAGCCATATAGCGGGGGGCAAGTATGAGCAGTTCTTC.

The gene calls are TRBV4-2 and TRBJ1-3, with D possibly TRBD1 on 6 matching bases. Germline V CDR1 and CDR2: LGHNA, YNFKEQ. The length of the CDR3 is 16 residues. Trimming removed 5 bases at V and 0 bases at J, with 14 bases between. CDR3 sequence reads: CASSYPRGSSGNTIYF. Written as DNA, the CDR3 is TGTGCCAGCAGCTACCCCAGGGGATCCTCTGGAAACACCATATATTTT.

CDR3 in amino acids: CASSLAARPTGWDGYTF. The CDR3, as DNA: TGTGCCAGCAGCTTAGCAGCCCGCCCCACAGGGTGGGATGGCTACACCTTC. The V and J genes are TRBV7-8 and TRBJ1-2, with TRBD1 as a possible D gene (6 bases). The CDR3 runs to 17 residues. V lost 0 bases and J 6 bases, leaving 20 bases between the germline ends. The germline V gene has CDR1 SGHVS and CDR2 FQNEAQ.

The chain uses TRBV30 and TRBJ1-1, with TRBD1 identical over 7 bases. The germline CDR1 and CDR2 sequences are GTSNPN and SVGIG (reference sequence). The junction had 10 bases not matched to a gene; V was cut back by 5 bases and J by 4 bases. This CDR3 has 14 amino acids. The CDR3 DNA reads TGTGCCTGGGGGGTGACAGGGTTTGGCACTGAAGCTTTCTTT. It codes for CAWGVTGFGTEAFF.

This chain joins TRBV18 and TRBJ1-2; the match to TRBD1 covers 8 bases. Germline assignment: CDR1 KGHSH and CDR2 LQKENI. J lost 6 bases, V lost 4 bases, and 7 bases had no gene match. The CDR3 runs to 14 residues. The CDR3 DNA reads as TGTGCCAGCTCACTACTGGACAGGGTGGATGGCTACACCTTC. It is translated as CASSLLDRVDGYTF.

The CDR3 spells CAWSVGGGGKAEAFF. Written as DNA, the CDR3 is TGTGCCTGGAGTGTCGGGGGAGGGGGAAAAGCTGAAGCTTTCTTT. The chain uses TRBV30 and TRBJ1-1, with a tentative D call TRBD1 (6 bases). V was cut by 0 bases and J by 6 bases, with 17 bases left in between. The germline V gene has CDR1 GTSNPN and CDR2 SVGIG (reference sequence). CDR3 size: 15 residues.

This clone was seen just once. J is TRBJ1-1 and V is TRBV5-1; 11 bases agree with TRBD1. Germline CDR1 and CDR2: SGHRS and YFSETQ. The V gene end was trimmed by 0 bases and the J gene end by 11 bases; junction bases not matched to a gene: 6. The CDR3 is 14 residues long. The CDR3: CASSLAPDRGQAFF. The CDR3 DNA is TGCGCCAGCAGCTTGGCCCCGGACAGGGGGCAGGCTTTCTTT.

CDR3 in amino acids: CASSQGDQPQHF. DNA for the CDR3: TGTGCCAGCAGCCAGGGGGATCAGCCCCAGCATTTT. The chain joins TRBV12-3 or TRBV12-4 to TRBJ1-5; the match to TRBD1 covers 7 bases. The CDR3 is 12 amino acids. V shed 6 bases, J shed 5 bases, and the junction held 1 base outside the gene matches.

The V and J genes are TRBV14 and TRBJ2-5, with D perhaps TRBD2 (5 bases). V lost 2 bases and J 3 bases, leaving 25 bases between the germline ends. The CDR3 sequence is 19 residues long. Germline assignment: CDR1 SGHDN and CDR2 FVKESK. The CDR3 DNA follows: TGTGCCAGCAGCCAACTCTCTCTTAATAGGGAGCTTACTAAAGAGACCCAGTACTTC. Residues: CASSQLSLNRELTKETQYF.

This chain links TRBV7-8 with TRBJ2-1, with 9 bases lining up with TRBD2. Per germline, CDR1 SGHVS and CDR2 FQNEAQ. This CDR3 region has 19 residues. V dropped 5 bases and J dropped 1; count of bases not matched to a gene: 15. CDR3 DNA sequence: TGTGCCAGCAGCCGCCCCGGGACTAGCTCGTGGTTATCCTACAATGAGCAGTTCTTC. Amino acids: CASSRPGTSSWLSYNEQFF.

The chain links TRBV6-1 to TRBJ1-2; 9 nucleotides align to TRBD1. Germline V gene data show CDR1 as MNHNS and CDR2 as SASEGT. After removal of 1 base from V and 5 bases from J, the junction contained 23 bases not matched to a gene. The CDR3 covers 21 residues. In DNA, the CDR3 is TGTGCCAGCAGTGAAGTATTGAGGTGGACAGGGGACGCGCTGCGGGTTTATGGCTACACCTTC. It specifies CASSEVLRWTGDALRVYGYTF.

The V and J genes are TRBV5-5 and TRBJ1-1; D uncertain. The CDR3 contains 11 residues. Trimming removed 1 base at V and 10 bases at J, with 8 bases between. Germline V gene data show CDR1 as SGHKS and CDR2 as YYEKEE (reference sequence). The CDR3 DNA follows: TGTGCCAGCAGCTTGAGTAGATCAGCTTTCTTT. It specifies CASSLSRSAFF.

CDR3 in amino acids: CASSSRYYEQYF. CDR3 DNA: TGTGCCAGCAGCTCGAGATACTACGAGCAGTACTTC. The gene calls are TRBV5-4 and TRBJ2-7; D gene ambiguous. Per the germline V gene, CDR1 is SGHNT and CDR2 is YYREEE (reference sequence). V lost 3 bases to trimming and J lost 3 bases, with 7 bases between them. CDR3 length: 12 residues.

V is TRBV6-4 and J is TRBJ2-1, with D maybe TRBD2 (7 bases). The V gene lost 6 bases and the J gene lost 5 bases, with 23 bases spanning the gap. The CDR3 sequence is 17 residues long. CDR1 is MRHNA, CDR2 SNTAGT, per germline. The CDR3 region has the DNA TGTGCCAGCAGGGGGCAGCGAGGGCGGGGGCCTAACAATGAGCAGTTCTTC. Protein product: CASRGQRGRGPNNEQFF.

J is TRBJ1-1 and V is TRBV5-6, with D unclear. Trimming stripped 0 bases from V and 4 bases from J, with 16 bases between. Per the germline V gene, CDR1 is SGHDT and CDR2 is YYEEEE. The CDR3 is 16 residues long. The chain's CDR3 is CASSLASWGGSTEAFF. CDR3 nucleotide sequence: TGTGCCAGCAGCTTGGCCAGTTGGGGAGGAAGCACTGAAGCTTTCTTT. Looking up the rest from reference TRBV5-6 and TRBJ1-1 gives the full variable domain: DAGVTQSPTHLIKTRGQQVTLRCSPKSGHDTVSWYQQALGQGPQFIFQYYEEEERQRGNFPDRFSGHQFPNYSSELNVNALLLGDSALYLCASSLASWGGSTEAFFGQGTRLTVV.

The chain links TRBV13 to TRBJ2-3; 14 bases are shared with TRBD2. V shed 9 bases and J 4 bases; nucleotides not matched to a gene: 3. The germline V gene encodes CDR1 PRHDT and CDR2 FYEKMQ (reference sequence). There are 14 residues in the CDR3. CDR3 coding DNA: TGTGCCAGTAGGACTAGCGGGGGGTCAGATACGCAGTATTTT. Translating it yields CASRTSGGSDTQYF.

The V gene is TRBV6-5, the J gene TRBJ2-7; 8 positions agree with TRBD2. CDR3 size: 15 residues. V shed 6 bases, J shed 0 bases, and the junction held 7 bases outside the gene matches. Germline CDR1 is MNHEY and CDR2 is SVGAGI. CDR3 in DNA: TGTGCCAGCAGCCCCCGGGAGGGGAGCTCCTACGAGCAGTACTTC. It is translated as CASSPREGSSYEQYF.